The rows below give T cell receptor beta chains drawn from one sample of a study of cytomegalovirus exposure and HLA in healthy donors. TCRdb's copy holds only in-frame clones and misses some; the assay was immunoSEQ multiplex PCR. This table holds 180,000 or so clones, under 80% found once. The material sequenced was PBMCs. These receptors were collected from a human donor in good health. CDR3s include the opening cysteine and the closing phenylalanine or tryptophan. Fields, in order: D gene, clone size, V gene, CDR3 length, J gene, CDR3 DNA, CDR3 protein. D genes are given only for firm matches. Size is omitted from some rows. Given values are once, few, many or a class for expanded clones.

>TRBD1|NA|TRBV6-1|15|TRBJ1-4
TGTGCCAGCAGTCCCCGGACAGGGGGTTTCGAAAAACTGTTTTTT
CASSPRTGGFEKLFF
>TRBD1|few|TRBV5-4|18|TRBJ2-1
TGTGCCAGCAGCCCCTCACCACATAGAGACAGGGGTAGGGATGAGCAGTTCTTC
CASSPSPHRDRGRDEQFF
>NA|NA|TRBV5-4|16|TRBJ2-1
TGTGCCAGCAGCTCGGGACTGACCAACTCCTACAATGAGCAGTTCTTC
CASSSGLTNSYNEQFF
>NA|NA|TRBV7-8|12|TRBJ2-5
TGTGCCAGCAGCCCAGGGAAAGAGACCCAGTACTTC
CASSPGKETQYF
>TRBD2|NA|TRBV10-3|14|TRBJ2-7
TGTGCCATCAGTGCTAGCGGGGGCACCTACGAGCAGTACTTC
CAISASGGTYEQYF
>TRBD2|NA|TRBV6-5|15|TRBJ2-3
TGTGCCAGCAGGCCAAGCGGGGTTGGTTTGAATACGCAGTATTTT
CASRPSGVGLNTQYF
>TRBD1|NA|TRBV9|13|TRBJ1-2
TGTGCCAGCAGCCTAACAGGGGCCTATGGCTACACCTTC
CASSLTGAYGYTF
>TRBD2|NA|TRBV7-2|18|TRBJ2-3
TGTGCCAGCAGCTTAGGACCCCGGGCTAGCGGGAGCAAAGATACGCAGTATTTT
CASSLGPRASGSKDTQYF
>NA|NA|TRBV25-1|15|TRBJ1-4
TGTGCCAGCAGTGGAGCCGGGGGAGAAAATGAAAAACTGTTTTTT
CASSGAGGENEKLFF
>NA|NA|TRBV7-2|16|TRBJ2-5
TGTGCCAGCAGCTTAAGGGCAGGGGGGTACCAAGAGACCCAGTACTTC
CASSLRAGGYQETQYF
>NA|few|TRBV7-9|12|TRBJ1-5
TGTGCCAGCAGCTCAGAGGAGGGGCCCCAGCATTTT
CASSSEEGPQHF
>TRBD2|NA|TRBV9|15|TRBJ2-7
TGTGCCAGCAGCGTAAGCGGGGGGGCCACCTACGAGCAGTACTTC
CASSVSGGATYEQYF
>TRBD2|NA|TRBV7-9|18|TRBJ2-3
TGTGCCAGCAGCCCTACTAGCGGGTGGGGCCGTCGCACAGATACGCAGTATTTT
CASSPTSGWGRRTDTQYF
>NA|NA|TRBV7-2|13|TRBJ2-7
TGTGCCAGCAGCTTAGGTCGGGGCTACGAGCAGTACTTC
CASSLGRGYEQYF
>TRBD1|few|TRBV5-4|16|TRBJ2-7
TGTGCCAGCAGCCAAGAAGAGGCGGACAGGGGGTACGAGCAGTACTTC
CASSQEEADRGYEQYF
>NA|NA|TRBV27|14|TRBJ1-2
TGTGCCAGCAGCCGTCAGGGGCGCCAGGAGGGCTACACCTTC
CASSRQGRQEGYTF
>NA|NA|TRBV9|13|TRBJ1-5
TGTGCCAGCAGCGTAGGGACAAGTCAGCCCCAGCATTTT
CASSVGTSQPQHF
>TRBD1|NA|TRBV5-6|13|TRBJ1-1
TGTGCCAGCAGCCCTGGGACAGGGCTCGAAGCTTTCTTT
CASSPGTGLEAFF
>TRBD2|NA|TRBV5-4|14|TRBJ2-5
TGTGCCAGCAGCTTGGAGCGGGGGGGAGAGACCCAGTACTTC
CASSLERGGETQYF
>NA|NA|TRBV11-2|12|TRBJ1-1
TGTGCCAGCAGCTTCTTAGAGACTGAAGCTTTCTTT
CASSFLETEAFF
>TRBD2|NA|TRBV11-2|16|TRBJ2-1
TGTGCCAGCAGCCCCACCCGCGCGGGGGGTGGCAATGAGCAGTTCTTC
CASSPTRAGGGNEQFF
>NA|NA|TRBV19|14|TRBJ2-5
TGTGCCAGTAGCCCGGTCGGGGATCAAGAGACCCAGTACTTC
CASSPVGDQETQYF
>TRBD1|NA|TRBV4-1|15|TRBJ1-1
TGCGCCAGCAGCCAAGGACAGGGAGTGAACACTGAAGCTTTCTTT
CASSQGQGVNTEAFF
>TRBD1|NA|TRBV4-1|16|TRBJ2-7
TGCGCCAGCAGCCAAGAAGTCGGGGACAGGGGCTACGAGCAGTACTTC
CASSQEVGDRGYEQYF
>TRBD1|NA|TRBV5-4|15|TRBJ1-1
TGTGCCAGCAGCTGGCCGGGACAGGGGAACACTGAAGCTTTCTTT
CASSWPGQGNTEAFF
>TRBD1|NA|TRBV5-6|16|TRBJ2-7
TGTGCCAGCAGCGGTCGACAGGGAATGACCCCCCTCGAGCAGTACTTC
CASSGRQGMTPLEQYF
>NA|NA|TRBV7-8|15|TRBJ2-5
TGTGCCAGCAGCTTTAGTGGGGGGGCAGTAGAGACCCAGTACTTC
CASSFSGGAVETQYF
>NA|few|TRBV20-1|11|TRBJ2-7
TGCAGTGCTAGCCGCAGGGAATCGCAGTACTTC
CSASRRESQYF
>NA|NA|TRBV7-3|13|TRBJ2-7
TGTGCCAGCAGCTTAAGGGAGTCCTACGAGCAGTACTTC
CASSLRESYEQYF
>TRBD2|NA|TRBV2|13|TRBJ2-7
TGTGCCAGTAGAGCGGGGGGCCCCTACGAGCAGTACTTC
CASRAGGPYEQYF
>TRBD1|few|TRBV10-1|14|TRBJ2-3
TGCGCCAGCAGTGAGAGGACAGGGGAAGATACGCAGTATTTT
CASSERTGEDTQYF
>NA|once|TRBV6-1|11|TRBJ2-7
TGTGCCAGCAAAGGGGTCTACGAGCAGTACTTC
CASKGVYEQYF
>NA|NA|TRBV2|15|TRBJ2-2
TGTGCCAGCAGTGAAGGACAGCCCGGCACCGGGGAGCTGTTTTTT
CASSEGQPGTGELFF
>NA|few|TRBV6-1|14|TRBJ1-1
TGTGCCAGCAACGGGATTCTCGGGAACACTGAAGCTTTCTTT
CASNGILGNTEAFF
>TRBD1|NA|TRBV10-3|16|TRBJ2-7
TGTGCCATCAGTGACCCTGGGACAGGGGGCTCCTACGAGCAGTACTTC
CAISDPGTGGSYEQYF
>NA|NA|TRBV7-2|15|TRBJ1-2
TGTGCCAGCAGCGCCCAAGCAGGGGTCCCCTATGGCTACACCTTC
CASSAQAGVPYGYTF
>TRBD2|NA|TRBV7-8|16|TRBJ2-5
TGTGCCAGCAGCCCGATTGCGGGGGGGCCTGGAGAGACCCAGTACTTC
CASSPIAGGPGETQYF
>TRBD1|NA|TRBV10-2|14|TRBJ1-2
TGCGCCAGCAGAGCAGGACAGGGGAACTATGGCTACCCCTTC
CASRAGQGNYGYPF